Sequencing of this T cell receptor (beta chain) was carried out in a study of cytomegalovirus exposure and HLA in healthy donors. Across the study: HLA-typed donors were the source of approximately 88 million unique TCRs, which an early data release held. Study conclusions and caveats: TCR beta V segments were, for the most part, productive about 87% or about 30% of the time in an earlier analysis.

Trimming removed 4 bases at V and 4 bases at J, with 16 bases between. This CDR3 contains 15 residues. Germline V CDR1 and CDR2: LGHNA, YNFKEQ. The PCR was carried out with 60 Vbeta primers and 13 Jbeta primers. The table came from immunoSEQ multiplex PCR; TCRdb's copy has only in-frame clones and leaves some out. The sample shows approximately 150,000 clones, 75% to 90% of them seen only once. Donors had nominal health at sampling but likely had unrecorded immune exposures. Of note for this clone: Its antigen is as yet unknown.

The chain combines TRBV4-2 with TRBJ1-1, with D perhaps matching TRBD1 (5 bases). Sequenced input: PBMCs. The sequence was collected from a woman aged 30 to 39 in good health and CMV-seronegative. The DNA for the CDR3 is TGTGCCAGCAGCCCAAGTCCGACAGTGTCCACTGAAGCTTTCTTT. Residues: CASSPSPTVSTEAFF.